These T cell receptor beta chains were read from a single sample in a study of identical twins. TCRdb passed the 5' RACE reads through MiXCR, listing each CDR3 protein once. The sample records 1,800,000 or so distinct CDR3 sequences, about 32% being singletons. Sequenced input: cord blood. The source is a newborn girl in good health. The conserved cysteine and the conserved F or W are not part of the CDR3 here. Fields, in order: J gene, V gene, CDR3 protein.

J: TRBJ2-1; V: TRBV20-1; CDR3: SARDLLDGSGRNEQF
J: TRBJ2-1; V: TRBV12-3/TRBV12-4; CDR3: ASSLFSGGANEQF
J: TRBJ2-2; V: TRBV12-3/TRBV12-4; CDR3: ASRTGEGTGELF
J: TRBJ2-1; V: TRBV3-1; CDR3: ASSPWGSGNTYNEQF
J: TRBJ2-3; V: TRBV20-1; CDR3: SALGRGGTDTQY
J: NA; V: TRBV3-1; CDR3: ASSRRVGEQY
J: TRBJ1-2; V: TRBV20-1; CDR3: SAGTEPFYGYT
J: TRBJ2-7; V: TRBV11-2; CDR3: ASSLDPRASGFYEQY
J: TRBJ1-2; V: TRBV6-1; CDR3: AIRQGPYGCT
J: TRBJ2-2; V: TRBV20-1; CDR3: SARDVQANTGELF